The 18 T cell receptor beta chains listed next were all sequenced from one sample in a study of tissue T cells after allogeneic stem cell transplantation (dated by TCRdb to between 2021 and 2023). The method was the immunoSEQ multiplex PCR assay. This is the immuneACCESS table as TCRdb keeps it, with only in-frame sequences that have V and J called. A part of the clones is gone; compared with another copy, unresolved V genes explain less than half, and the rest is unexplained. The sample records roughly 20,000 clones, roughly three quarters of which are singletons. 0.41% of the sample rests with the top ten. Sequenced sample: blood. The receptors stem from a female BALB/c mouse in good health. The MHC haplotype carried by mice of this strain is H2-d.

On this clone itself: Mouse names are used for the genes. The read ends 1 residue shy of where the CDR3 ends; the end is completed using the germline J gene. The V and J genes are TRBV1 and TRBJ2-3; no definite D call. This CDR3 is built from 13 residues. The V and J ends lost 7 bases and 1 base respectively, with 9 bases between them. Germline V lookup: CDR1 NSQYPW, CDR2 LRSPGD (reference sequence). The CDR3 here is CTCTGVGAETLYF. CDR3 DNA (partial): TGCACCTGCACCGGGGTTGGTGCAGAAACGCTGTAT. The variable domain in full, with the rest retrieved from reference TRBV1 and TRBJ2-3, is VTLLEQNPRWRLVPRGQAVNLRCILKNSQYPWMSWYQQDLQKQLQWLFTLRSPGDKEVKSLPGADYLATRVTDTELRLQVANMSQGRTLYCTCTGVGAETLYFGSGTRLTVL.

Comment on this clone: Here the gene names and germline are mouse. The read is 1 residue too short to cover the CDR3 end, so that end is filled in from the germline J gene. The chain uses TRBV1 and TRBJ2-2; TRBD1 is a possible D gene (6 bases). The CDR3 covers 15 residues. The V and J ends lost 3 bases and 1 base respectively, with 9 bases between them. Per germline, CDR1 NSQYPW and CDR2 LRSPGD (reference sequence). CDR3 DNA (partial): TGCACCTGCAGTGCGGGACATATAAACACCGGGCAGCTCTAC. Amino acids: CTCSAGHINTGQLY. The entire CDR3 sequence reads CTCSAGHINTGQLYF. Looking up the rest from reference TRBV1 and TRBJ2-2 gives the full variable domain: VTLLEQNPRWRLVPRGQAVNLRCILKNSQYPWMSWYQQDLQKQLQWLFTLRSPGDKEVKSLPGADYLATRVTDTELRLQVANMSQGRTLYCTCSAGHINTGQLYFGEGSKLTVL.

Concerning this clone: Gene labels here are mouse ones. The read ends 1 residue early relative to the CDR3; the germline J gene fills the gap. The chain links TRBV13-2 to TRBJ1-3; unclear D gene. V gave up 0 bases and J gave up 0 bases, with 7 bases separating them. The germline gives CDR1 NNHNN, CDR2 SYGAGS (reference sequence). CDR3 length: 15 residues. CDR3 residues: CASGDARNSGNTLYF. The DNA read from the CDR3 is TGTGCCAGCGGTGATGCCAGAAATTCTGGAAATACGCTCTAT.

This clone was seen only once. Gene names are the mouse ones. Coverage ceases 1 residue before the CDR3 finishes, and the germline J gene fills in the end. The chain couples TRBV5 to TRBJ1-2, with 7 bases fitting TRBD1. This CDR3 comprises 15 residues. Losses at the gene ends were 0 bases for V and 2 bases for J; bases not matched to a gene: 3. CDR1 is LGHNA and CDR2 is YNLKQL in the germline V gene (reference sequence). CDR3 region: CASSQDDRDNSDYTF. CDR3 DNA, as far as it was read: TGTGCCAGCAGCCAAGATGACAGGGACAACTCCGACTACACC.

As for this clone: Gene names and germline match the mouse. The DNA ends 1 residue before the CDR3 does, and the rest of the CDR3 is filled in from the germline J gene. This chain joins TRBV16 and TRBJ2-7, with 7 bases aligning to TRBD1. Germline values: CDR1 SGHSA, CDR2 FRNQAP. The length of the CDR3 is 12 residues. Germline trimming cut 3 bases from V and 5 bases from J; bases unmatched to any gene: 1. Partial CDR3 DNA: TGTGCAAGCAGCTTTACAGGGGATGAACAGTAC. It yields the protein CASSFTGDEQY. The full-length CDR3 reads as CASSFTGDEQYF. The full variable domain, its missing parts supplied by reference TRBV16 and TRBJ2-7, is NAGVIQTPRHKVTGKGQEATLWCEPISGHSAVFWYRQTIVQGLEFLTYFRNQAPIDDSGMPKERFSAQMPNQSHSTLKIQSTQPQDSAVYLCASSFTGDEQYFGPGTRLTVL.

A word on this clone: The listed genes are named as in mouse. The CDR3 is cut off 1 residue early in the read; its end comes from the germline J gene. The gene calls are TRBV13-2 and TRBJ2-7, with 13 bases lining up with TRBD2. J was trimmed by 0 bases and V by 0 bases; bases with no gene match: 6. The CDR3 is 18 residues long. The germline gives CDR1 NNHNN, CDR2 SYGAGS (reference sequence). The sequenced part of the CDR3 DNA is TGTGCCAGCGGTGATGCAGGGACTGGGGGGGTGAGCTCCTATGAACAGTAC. Translating it yields CASGDAGTGGVSSYEQY. The complete CDR3 protein is CASGDAGTGGVSSYEQYF.

A note on this clone: Gene names refer to mouse genes. The read terminates 1 residue before the CDR3 end, so the remaining end is supplied by the germline J gene. The rearrangement joins TRBV29 to TRBJ1-5; 10 positions match TRBD1. The V and J ends lost 7 bases and 3 bases, in that order; junction bases with no gene match: 6. The CDR3 has 15 amino acids. Germline V CDR1 and CDR2: MSHET, SYDVDS. The part of the CDR3 DNA that was read is TGTGCTAGCACCGGGACAGGGGAGGGCAACCAGGCTCCGCTT. As protein: CASTGTGEGNQAPL. The entire CDR3 protein reads CASTGTGEGNQAPLF.

A note on this clone: Mouse gene names apply. The missing CDR3 end, 1 residue past where the read stops, is filled in from the germline J gene. This chain joins TRBV13-1 and TRBJ1-1; D ambiguous. Germline values: CDR1 NSHNY, CDR2 SYGAGN. The CDR3 covers 13 residues. V was clipped by 2 bases and J by 0 bases, with 5 bases between them. The CDR3 loop reads CASSEGSNTEVFF. CDR3 DNA, as far as it was read: TGTGCCAGCAGTGAGGGATCAAACACAGAAGTCTTC.

Comments on this clone: The gene names given are mouse names. The read terminates 1 residue before the CDR3 end, so the remaining end is supplied by the germline J gene. The genes are TRBV29 and TRBJ2-4; TRBD2 is a possible D gene (6 bases). Germline CDR1 MSHET, CDR2 SYDVDS. V gave up 1 base and J gave up 1 base, with 9 bases separating them. CDR3 length: 15 amino acids. CDR3 protein: CASSLLLGGQNTLYF. The part of the CDR3 DNA that was read is TGTGCTAGCAGTTTATTATTGGGGGGTCAAAACACCTTGTAC.

Points on this clone: The gene names here belong to mouse. The read is 1 residue too short to cover the CDR3 end, so that end is filled in from the germline J gene. The chain uses TRBV29 and TRBJ2-3, with 8 bases matching TRBD2. From germline, CDR1 is MSHET and CDR2 SYDVDS. After removal of 3 bases from V and 2 bases from J, the junction contained 4 bases not matched to a gene. The CDR3 consists of 15 residues. CDR3 amino acids: CASSLAGGIAETLYF. The sequenced part of the CDR3 DNA is TGTGCTAGCAGTTTGGCTGGGGGGATTGCAGAAACGCTGTAT.

About this clone itself: Mouse gene names apply. The missing CDR3 end, 1 residue past where the read stops, is filled in from the germline J gene. V usage is TRBV4 and J usage is TRBJ2-5; D remains ambiguous. Trimming shortened V by 4 bases and J by 3 bases, and 5 bases separated the two germline ends. Germline CDR1 is LGHDT and CDR2 is YNNKQL (reference sequence). There are 12 residues in the CDR3. CDR3 DNA (partial): TGTGCCAGCAGCTTTGGGCAAGACACCCAGTAC. As protein: CASSFGQDTQY. The full CDR3 is CASSFGQDTQYF.

For this clone: The genes are named according to mouse. The CDR3 end is not reached by the read, which stops 1 residue before it; the germline J gene fills it in. V gene TRBV20 combines with J gene TRBJ2-1; TRBD1 might be the D (5 bases). The CDR3 has 13 residues. Germline V lookup: CDR1 GFQATS, CDR2 STVNSAI. V lost 4 bases and J 1 base, leaving 8 bases between the germline ends. The part of the CDR3 DNA that was read is TGTGGTGCTAAGACAGAGAACTATGCTGAGCAGTTC. Its translation: CGAKTENYAEQF. The CDR3 in its entirety is CGAKTENYAEQFF.

For this clone: Mouse gene names and germline throughout. The CDR3 is cut off 1 residue early in the read; its end comes from the germline J gene. The rearrangement uses TRBV5 and TRBJ2-5; 10 bases match TRBD2. Germline V CDR1 and CDR2: LGHNA, YNLKQL (reference sequence). The CDR3 sequence is 16 residues long. The trim removed 0 bases at V and 3 bases at J, leaving 3 bases unmatched. The CDR3 bases that were read are TGTGCCAGCAGCCAAGATGGGGGACTGGGGCAAGACACCCAGTAC. This translates into CASSQDGGLGQDTQY. The whole CDR3 sequence is CASSQDGGLGQDTQYF.

Points on this clone: Any gene name here is a mouse gene name. CDR3 protein: CASSQDMGHANTEVFF. The sequenced part of the CDR3 DNA is TGTGCCAGCAGCCAAGATATGGGACACGCAAACACAGAAGTCTTC. The rearrangement joins TRBV2 to TRBJ1-1; TRBD1 is a possible D gene (6 bases). The CDR3 extends 1 residue past the end of the read, so its final part is completed from the germline J gene. Trimming removed 0 bases from V and 0 bases from J, with 11 bases in between. In germline, CDR1 is LGHNA, CDR2 YSYQKL. The CDR3 loop spans 16 amino acids. The full variable domain, its missing parts supplied by reference TRBV2 and TRBJ1-1, is DPKIIQKPKYLVAVTGSEKILICEQYLGHNAMYWYRQSAKKPLEFMFSYSYQKLMDNQTASSRFQPQSSKKNHLDLQITALKPDDSATYFCASSQDMGHANTEVFFGKGTRLTVV.

Worth noting for this clone: Mouse names are used for the genes. The CDR3 end falls 1 residue outside the read, so it is completed with the germline J gene. This chain connects TRBV29 to TRBJ1-5; TRBD1 aligns across 9 bases. The V segment lost 6 bases and the J segment 6 bases; nucleotides outside the gene matches: 6. The CDR3 is 14 residues long. In germline, CDR1 is MSHET, CDR2 SYDVDS. The DNA read from the CDR3 is TGTGCTAGCAGAACCGGGACAGGGCCCCAGGCTCCGCTT. Encoded protein: CASRTGTGPQAPL. The full CDR3 protein is CASRTGTGPQAPLF.

Details on this clone: Genes and germline come from the mouse. The CDR3 end lies 1 residue beyond the end of the read and is filled in from the germline J gene. This chain links TRBV13-2 with TRBJ2-7; TRBD2 matches at 9 bases. After removal of 1 base from V and 7 bases from J, the junction contained 6 bases not matched to a gene. CDR1 and CDR2 from the germline V gene are NNHNN and SYGAGS (reference sequence). The CDR3 consists of 14 residues. The CDR3 DNA, read in part, is TGTGCCAGCGGTGATCCGGGACTGGGAAGGGAACAGTAC. Its translation is CASGDPGLGREQY. The full CDR3 is CASGDPGLGREQYF.

Details on this clone: The gene names given are mouse names. The observed sequence ends 1 residue before the CDR3 terminus, with the missing tail filled in from the germline J gene. The chain has TRBV4 and TRBJ2-1; D perhaps matches TRBD2 (7 bases). This CDR3 region has 16 residues. Germline V gives CDR1 LGHDT, CDR2 YNNKQL (reference sequence). Trimming stripped 4 bases from V and 0 bases from J, with 13 bases between. CDR3 DNA (partial): TGTGCCAGCAGCTGGCTGGGGGCTTATAACTATGCTGAGCAGTTC. It is translated as CASSWLGAYNYAEQF. The CDR3 in full is CASSWLGAYNYAEQFF.

With regard to this clone: Gene names denote mouse genes. The read stops 1 residue short of the end of the CDR3; the missing end is completed from the germline J gene. V gene TRBV2 combines with J gene TRBJ2-3; 8 bases map to TRBD2. Germline assignment: CDR1 LGHNA and CDR2 YSYQKL. J was trimmed by 2 bases and V by 3 bases; bases with no gene match: 4. The CDR3 totals 15 residues. CDR3 bases read: TGTGCCAGCAGCCAGGGGGGGCGCTTTGCAGAAACGCTGTAT. This encodes CASSQGGRFAETLY. The whole CDR3 reads CASSQGGRFAETLYF.